The 24 T cell receptor beta chains in this list originate from one sample, sequenced in a study of blood T cells in healthy people across ages. PCR was performed a second time for about 7 to 12 cycles using a sample-barcoded 5' primer and a J-beta primer mix. TCRdb re-derived calls from the 5' RACE reads in MiXCR, one entry per CDR3 protein. The sample records around 1,000,000 distinct CDR3 sequences, about 25% being singletons. These same data were also listed under a study on T cells of mothers and their children.

The sequencing input was blood. These receptors all come from a girl aged 2 to 9 in good health.

This rearrangement joins TRBV15 to TRBJ2-7; the D gene is possibly TRBD1 (6 bases). The CDR3 contains 14 residues. Germline V gene lookup returns CDR1 LNHNV and CDR2 YYDKDF (reference sequence). Trimming took 3 bases from V and 6 from J, leaving 15 bases between them. CDR3 amino acids: CATSRDTGFGEQYF. The CDR3 DNA sequence: TGTGCCACCAGCAGGGACACAGGGTTTGGCGAGCAGTACTTC.

The rearrangement uses TRBV29-1 and TRBJ2-5; D call uncertain. With the DNA end fitting TRBJ2-7 better, the J assignment may be wrong. Per the germline V gene, CDR1 is SQVTM and CDR2 is ANQGSEA. CDR3 length: 11 residues. Written as DNA, the CDR3 is TGCAGCGCCGGAAATGGGGACGAGCAGTACTTC. Translated: CSAGNGDEQYF.

The gene calls are TRBV20-1 and TRBJ1-2; 10 bases agree with TRBD1. The germline V gene has CDR1 DFQATT and CDR2 SNEGSKA (reference sequence). The V gene end was trimmed by 3 bases and the J gene end by 2 bases; junction bases not matched to a gene: 3. CDR3 size: 14 residues. The CDR3 region is CSASPGQGNYGYTF. CDR3 DNA sequence: TGCAGTGCTAGCCCGGGACAGGGGAACTATGGCTACACCTTC.

This clonotype has more than one count but fewer than ten. V gene TRBV20-1 combines with J gene TRBJ2-5, with D maybe TRBD2 (5 bases). The CDR3 is 14 residues long. Per the germline V gene, CDR1 is DFQATT and CDR2 is SNEGSKA (reference sequence). The V gene lost 2 bases and the J gene lost 5 bases, with 15 bases spanning the gap. The CDR3 sequence is CSARPGSKGETQYF. CDR3 in DNA: TGCAGTGCTAGACCGGGGTCCAAAGGGGAGACCCAGTACTTC.

This clonotype was found a few times. CDR3 DNA: TGTGCCAGCAGGACCCCGACAGAGCTGGGCTACGAGCAGTACTTC. Amino acid sequence: CASRTPTELGYEQYF. J is TRBJ2-1 and V is TRBV28, with D maybe TRBD1 (5 bases). The J call may not be correct, given that the DNA end is closer to TRBJ2-7. CDR1 is MDHEN, CDR2 SYDVKM, per germline. The CDR3 is made up of 15 amino acids.

This clonotype occurred a few times. The V call is TRBV12-5, the J call TRBJ2-3, with 8 bases identical to TRBD2. V lost 0 bases, J lost 4 bases, and 18 bases stayed unmatched. This CDR3 spans 20 amino acids. From germline, CDR1 is LGHNT and CDR2 FRNRAP. CDR3 amino acids: CASGLVPKASGHGGADTQYF. The CDR3 DNA sequence: TGTGCTAGTGGTTTGGTACCCAAAGCCAGCGGCCACGGGGGGGCAGATACGCAGTATTTT. Looking up the rest from reference TRBV12-5 and TRBJ2-3 gives the full variable domain: DARVTQTPRHKVTEMGQEVTMRCQPILGHNTVFWYRQTMMQGLELLAYFRNRAPLDDSGMPKDRFSAEMPDATLATLKIQPSEPRDSAVYFCASGLVPKASGHGGADTQYFGPGTRLTVL.

In its sample, this clonotype was seen a few times. CDR3 protein: CASFLHGGDFSPFVYGYTF. As DNA, the CDR3 is TGTGCCAGCTTCTTACACGGGGGCGACTTTAGCCCCTTTGTTTATGGCTACACCTTC. V and J are TRBV12-3 or TRBV12-4 and TRBJ1-2, with D possibly TRBD1 on 6 matching bases. Trimming pared 8 bases from V and 5 bases from J, leaving 33 bases between. This CDR3 is 19 amino acids long.

Remarks on this clonotype: Its ends do not fully match the called genes, so a read error is possible. The chain joins TRBV5-1 to TRBJ1-6, with 7 bases fitting TRBD1. The CDR3 loop spans 15 amino acids. CDR1 is SGHRS, CDR2 YFSETQ, per germline. CDR3: CASSSNRGPNSPLRF. In nucleotides, the CDR3 is TGCGCCAGCAGCTCAAACAGGGGTCCCAATTCACCCCTCCGCTTT.

This clonotype was counted ten times or more. The gene calls are TRBV7-2 and TRBJ2-5; either TRBD1 or TRBD2 may fit D (5 bases each). V was shortened by 5 bases and J by 5 bases, with 15 bases between the two germline ends. The length of the CDR3 is 14 residues. The germline V gene has CDR1 SGHTA and CDR2 FQGNSA. CDR3 region: CASSPRWGFETQYF. CDR3 bases: TGTGCCAGCAGCCCCCGTTGGGGGTTCGAGACCCAGTACTTC.

There are many counts of this clonotype. This chain uses TRBV5-1 with TRBJ2-4, with D possibly being TRBD1 (5 bases). The CDR3 covers 16 residues. V lost 0 bases, J lost 1 base, and 11 bases lay in between. Germline V CDR1 and CDR2: SGHRS, YFSETQ. For the CDR3, the DNA is TGCGCCAGCAGCTTGGATTCAGGGTGGGCCAAAAACATTCAGTACTTC. This encodes CASSLDSGWAKNIQYF.

The V and J genes are TRBV18 and TRBJ2-3, with D perhaps matching TRBD1 or TRBD2 (5 bases each). Germline V gene sequence: CDR1 KGHSH, CDR2 LQKENI. V lost 2 bases to trimming and J lost 5 bases, with 14 bases between them. CDR3 length: 15 amino acids. The CDR3: CASSPVRGEQDTQYF. CDR3 DNA sequence: TGTGCCAGCTCACCAGTAAGAGGGGAGCAAGATACGCAGTATTTT.

The chain joins TRBV20-1 to TRBJ2-1; D possibly matches TRBD1 or TRBD2 (6 bases each). CDR3 size: 14 residues. V was trimmed by 6 bases and J by 1 base, leaving 13 bases between them. Germline CDR1 DFQATT, CDR2 SNEGSKA (reference sequence). The CDR3 reads CSALRGPSYNEQFF. In nucleotides, the CDR3 is TGCAGTGCCTTACGGGGGCCTTCCTACAATGAGCAGTTCTTC.

This chain uses TRBV2 with TRBJ2-1; D is perhaps TRBD2 (7 bases). The CDR3 sequence is 16 residues long. Germline CDR1 reads SNHLY; CDR2 reads FYNNEI. The V end was cut by 7 bases, the J end by 2 bases, with 18 bases between. CDR3 nucleotide sequence: TGTGCCAGCATCCCTAGGGGGGGAAAGGCCTACAATGAGCAGTTCTTC. Amino acid sequence: CASIPRGGKAYNEQFF.

This clonotype has only a few counts. The germline gene is not matched at one end of the junction; a read error may be the cause. This rearrangement joins TRBV7-7 to TRBJ2-3; a weak D match, TRBD1 (5 bases). Germline loops: CDR1 SSHAT, CDR2 FNYEAQ (reference sequence). This CDR3 is built from 15 residues. The DNA for the CDR3 is TGTGCTAGCAGCTTAACAGGAGCCTCTAGGGATACGCAGTATTTT. Translation gives CASSLTGASRDTQYF.

The chain links TRBV7-2 to TRBJ2-7; TRBD1 or TRBD2 may be the D gene (6 bases each). Trimming cost V 4 bases and J 9 bases, with 13 bases left between them. Germline CDR1 and CDR2: SGHTA and FQGNSA. The CDR3 runs 12 residues. CDR3: CASSSGALWQYF. The CDR3 DNA reads as TGTGCCAGCAGCTCGGGGGCCCTGTGGCAGTACTTC.

In its sample, this clonotype was seen a few times. The J gene is TRBJ2-2, the V gene TRBV9; TRBD1 matches at 7 bases. The germline gives CDR1 SGDLS, CDR2 YYNGEE. The V gene end was trimmed by 2 bases and the J gene end by 6 bases; junction bases not matched to a gene: 4. The CDR3 extends over 14 amino acids. CDR3 sequence reads: CASSVDRAAGELFF. CDR3 bases: TGTGCCAGCAGCGTCGACAGGGCGGCCGGGGAGCTGTTTTTT.

V and J are TRBV7-9 and TRBJ2-1; 8 bases fit TRBD2. Trimming removed 2 bases from V and 6 bases from J; junction bases left unmatched: 6. The CDR3 loop spans 15 amino acids. Germline CDR1 and CDR2: SEHNR and FQNEAQ (reference sequence). The CDR3 is CASSLPGGVGNEQFF. The DNA for the CDR3 is TGTGCCAGCAGCTTACCGGGAGGGGTCGGCAATGAGCAGTTCTTC.

This rearrangement joins TRBV2 to TRBJ1-5; D is undetermined. CDR3 size: 14 residues. Germline V gene sequence: CDR1 SNHLY, CDR2 FYNNEI. Trimming removed 0 bases from V and 15 bases from J, with 18 bases in between. Here the CDR3 reads CASSEAGRSLSLHF. The DNA for the CDR3 is TGTGCCAGCAGTGAAGCAGGGAGAAGTTTGTCCCTGCATTTT.

This rearrangement joins TRBV20-1 to TRBJ2-7, with TRBD2 matching over 9 bases. Germline loops: CDR1 DFQATT, CDR2 SNEGSKA (reference sequence). V gave up 3 bases and J gave up 4 bases; unmatched junction bases: 4. The CDR3 contains 13 residues. The CDR3: CSARSLAGYEQYF. CDR3 DNA: TGCAGTGCTAGGAGTCTAGCGGGATACGAGCAGTACTTC.

The chain carries TRBV29-1 and TRBJ1-1; a possible D gene is TRBD1 (5 bases). V shed 7 bases and J shed 4 bases, with 16 bases lying between them. Per the germline V gene, CDR1 is SQVTM and CDR2 is ANQGSEA. This CDR3 has 13 residues. The CDR3 nucleotides are TGCAGCGCCGAACTGACAGTCCTCACTGAAGCTTTCTTT. This encodes CSAELTVLTEAFF.

This clonotype was detected a few times. The chain has TRBV4-1 and TRBJ2-5; tentatively, D is TRBD1 or TRBD2 (6 bases each). The CDR3 is 16 residues long. Trimming left V 4 bases short and J 1 base short, with 16 bases between. Germline assignment: CDR1 MGHRA and CDR2 YSYEKL. CDR3 coding DNA: TGCGCCAGCAGCCCACGGACAGTCGGGGGCCAAGAGACCCAGTACTTC. Translation gives CASSPRTVGGQETQYF.

The chain carries TRBV28 and TRBJ2-7, with D perhaps matching TRBD2 (5 bases). V dropped 1 base and J dropped 2 bases, with 15 bases sitting between them. Germline loops: CDR1 MDHEN, CDR2 SYDVKM. The CDR3 is made up of 16 amino acids. The CDR3 region has the DNA TGTGCCAGCAGTTTATTAGTGGGAGAGTTCACCTACGAGCAGTACTTC. Its protein is CASSLLVGEFTYEQYF.

CDR3 bases: TGTGCCAGCAGTTACTCGACCCTCACGGCAGATACGCAGTATTTT. It is translated as CASSYSTLTADTQYF. The chain uses TRBV6-2 or TRBV6-3 and TRBJ2-3; D unresolved. V dropped 0 bases and J dropped 4 bases, with 11 bases sitting between them. The CDR3 loop spans 15 amino acids. Germline V gene data show CDR1 as MNHEY and CDR2 as SVGEGT.

The chain recombines TRBV7-3 with TRBJ1-1; 8 positions match TRBD1. This CDR3 has 15 amino acids. V was clipped by 5 bases and J by 3 bases; unmatched bases: 8. CDR1 is SGHTA, CDR2 FQGTGA, per germline. The CDR3 is CASSPTRDRHTEAFF. CDR3 DNA: TGTGCCAGCAGCCCTACCCGGGACAGGCACACTGAAGCTTTCTTT.